The 28 T cell receptor beta chains reported below all come from one sample, sequenced in a study of cytomegalovirus exposure and HLA in healthy donors. Primers included in the PCR were 60 Vbeta and 13 Jbeta primers. TCRdb's table, derived via immunoSEQ multiplex PCR, lists solely in-frame clones and lacks some. Among about 98,000 clones listed, 65% to 80% were seen once. Input material: PBMCs. These receptors all come from a man aged 60-69 years in good health and CMV-seropositive.

The chain links TRBV27 to TRBJ1-5; D unresolved. Trimming took 9 bases from V and 3 from J, leaving 15 bases between them. CDR3 size: 14 residues. Germline CDR1 MNHEY, CDR2 SMNVEV (reference sequence). The CDR3 sequence is CASSPGLYNQPQHF. CDR3 DNA: TGTGCCAGTAGCCCTGGACTCTACAATCAGCCCCAGCATTTT.

The chain carries TRBV30 and TRBJ1-2, with D unresolved. Germline V lookup: CDR1 GTSNPN, CDR2 SVGIG (reference sequence). The V end was cut by 3 bases, the J end by 2 bases, with 16 bases between. This CDR3 has 15 amino acids. The CDR3 nucleotides read TGTGCCTGGAGCCGAACAACGACACTCAACTATGGCTACACCTTC. This gives the protein CAWSRTTTLNYGYTF.

In this sample, this clone turned up a few times. The rearrangement links TRBV9 to TRBJ2-5, with 12 bases matching TRBD1. V lost 2 bases and J lost 7; bases outside the gene matches: 3. The germline V gene encodes CDR1 SGDLS and CDR2 YYNGEE. This CDR3 spans 14 amino acids. The CDR3 region is CASSVGQGAGTQYF. DNA for the CDR3: TGTGCCAGCAGCGTGGGACAGGGGGCAGGGACCCAGTACTTC.

The CDR3 protein is CASSDGPPTNEKLFF. The CDR3 DNA follows: TGTGCCAGCAGCGATGGGCCCCCAACTAATGAAAAACTGTTTTTT. The V call is TRBV5-6, the J call TRBJ1-4; D is undetermined. The CDR3 extends over 15 amino acids. In germline, CDR1 is SGHDT, CDR2 YYEEEE. Trimming removed 4 bases from V and 0 bases from J, with 10 bases in between.

The genes are TRBV6-1 and TRBJ1-4; 7 nucleotides match TRBD1. The junction had 11 bases not matched to a gene; V was cut back by 4 bases and J by 3 bases. Germline V gene data show CDR1 as MNHNS and CDR2 as SASEGT. The CDR3 runs 17 residues. The CDR3 DNA sequence: TGTGCCAGCAGTGCCTGGACAGGCGTCCCCTCTAATGAAAAACTGTTTTTT. This codes for CASSAWTGVPSNEKLFF.

This chain uses TRBV4-1 with TRBJ2-6, with D perhaps matching TRBD2 (6 bases). V gave up 6 bases and J gave up 3 bases, with 6 bases separating them. Looked up from germline, CDR1 is MGHRA and CDR2 is YSYEKL. This CDR3 has 13 residues. CDR3 loop: CASRGGGANVLTF. The DNA of the CDR3 is TGCGCCAGCAGGGGGGGTGGGGCCAACGTCCTGACTTTC.

In this sample, this clone turned up once. Other DNA sequences in the same sample also yield this CDR3. The chain recombines TRBV27 with TRBJ1-2; TRBD1 matches at 9 bases. This CDR3 contains 17 residues. V dropped 3 bases and J dropped 6; count of bases not matched to a gene: 14. Per germline, CDR1 MNHEY and CDR2 SMNVEV (reference sequence). The CDR3 nucleotides are TGTGCCAGCAGTTTCCTCCTGCGGGGACAGGGACGTAATGGCTACACCTTC. It codes for CASSFLLRGQGRNGYTF.

V gene TRBV27 combines with J gene TRBJ1-1; tentative D call: TRBD1 (6 bases). V was trimmed by 1 base and J by 3 bases, leaving 6 bases between them. The CDR3 covers 13 residues. Germline-derived CDR1 and CDR2 are MNHEY and SMNVEV (reference sequence). CDR3 DNA: TGTGCCAGCAGTTTATACAGGGACACTGAAGCTTTCTTT. Its protein product is CASSLYRDTEAFF.

The genes are TRBV4-1 and TRBJ1-1; D ambiguous. Germline V gene sequence: CDR1 MGHRA, CDR2 YSYEKL. The V end was cut by 1 base, the J end by 4 bases, with 10 bases between. The CDR3 covers 14 residues. The CDR3 is CASSQGPRATEAFF. DNA for the CDR3: TGCGCCAGCAGCCAAGGGCCGAGGGCCACTGAAGCTTTCTTT.

The V and J genes are TRBV5-1 and TRBJ2-3; 9 bases agree with TRBD2. From germline, CDR1 is SGHRS and CDR2 YFSETQ. This CDR3 contains 15 residues. Germline trimming cut 0 bases from V and 1 base from J; bases unmatched to any gene: 0. The CDR3 loop is CASSLERGGTDTQYF. The CDR3 nucleotides are TGCGCCAGCAGCTTGGAGCGGGGGGGCACAGATACGCAGTATTTT.

CDR3 in amino acids: CASRAGTGNSPLHF. CDR3 DNA sequence: TGTGCCAGCAGGGCCGGGACAGGAAATTCACCCCTCCACTTT. The chain links TRBV2 to TRBJ1-6; 8 nucleotides line up with TRBD1. Germline V gene sequence: CDR1 SNHLY, CDR2 FYNNEI. There are 14 residues in the CDR3. J was trimmed by 7 bases and V by 6 bases; bases with no gene match: 5.

V is TRBV30 and J is TRBJ2-2; the match to TRBD1 covers 9 bases. Germline-derived CDR1 and CDR2 are GTSNPN and SVGIG (reference sequence). Germline trimming cut 3 bases from V and 6 bases from J; bases unmatched to any gene: 14. CDR3 length: 17 amino acids. CDR3 sequence (DNA): TGTGCCTGGAGAGGTAGACAGGGGGTAAGGAGAGCCGGGGAGCTGTTTTTT. Amino acids: CAWRGRQGVRRAGELFF.

The chain is built from TRBV7-9 and TRBJ1-2; 7 bases align to TRBD1. Unmatched junction bases numbered 9, after V lost 1 base and J lost 7 bases. The CDR3 runs to 15 residues. Germline values: CDR1 SEHNR, CDR2 FQNEAQ (reference sequence). CDR3 loop: CASSLGTGPMSGYTF. CDR3 coding DNA: TGTGCCAGCAGCTTAGGGACAGGCCCTATGAGTGGCTACACCTTC.

The V and J genes are TRBV27 and TRBJ2-2; weak D call: TRBD1 (6 bases). Germline CDR1 is MNHEY and CDR2 is SMNVEV (reference sequence). The CDR3 is 16 amino acids. V was cut by 2 bases and J by 1 base, with 11 bases left in between. In nucleotides, the CDR3 is TGTGCCAGCAGTTTAAACAGGGTGGTGAACACCGGGGAGCTGTTTTTT. Its protein product is CASSLNRVVNTGELFF.

The CDR3 sequence is CAWTPTGTDYGYTF. Here the CDR3 DNA reads TGTGCCTGGACCCCGACAGGGACGGACTATGGCTACACCTTC. The chain recombines TRBV30 with TRBJ1-2, with TRBD1 identical over 7 bases. The ends lost 4 bases at V and 3 bases at J; junction bases unmatched: 8. The CDR3 is 14 residues long. Germline-derived CDR1 and CDR2 are GTSNPN and SVGIG (reference sequence).

This sequence joins TRBV5-6 and TRBJ2-1; 7 bases agree with TRBD1. V dropped 5 bases and J dropped 7; count of bases not matched to a gene: 15. The germline CDR1 and CDR2 sequences are SGHDT and YYEEEE. The CDR3 length is 16 residues. CDR3 residues: CASRAERVQGRNEQFF. The CDR3 DNA follows: TGTGCCAGCAGGGCCGAAAGGGTACAGGGGCGGAATGAGCAGTTCTTC. The full variable domain, with the rest looked up from reference TRBV5-6 and TRBJ2-1, is DAGVTQSPTHLIKTRGQQVTLRCSPKSGHDTVSWYQQALGQGPQFIFQYYEEEERQRGNFPDRFSGHQFPNYSSELNVNALLLGDSALYLCASRAERVQGRNEQFFGPGTRLTVL.

This clone was counted a few times. The chain joins TRBV7-2 to TRBJ2-3; TRBD1 matches at 7 bases. This CDR3 is 15 amino acids long. Germline values: CDR1 SGHTA, CDR2 FQGNSA. Germline trimming cut 3 bases from V and 1 base from J; bases unmatched to any gene: 4. As DNA, the CDR3 is TGTGCCAGCAGCTTGGGGACAGCTCGCACAGATACGCAGTATTTT. Encoded protein: CASSLGTARTDTQYF.

This chain joins TRBV15 and TRBJ2-7; TRBD1 matches 7 bases. V shed 0 bases and J 1 base; nucleotides not matched to a gene: 9. The CDR3 totals 17 residues. Germline CDR1 is LNHNV and CDR2 is YYDKDF (reference sequence). The CDR3 bases are TGTGCCACCAGCAGAGATCGACTGTCGGGACAGTCCTACGAGCAGTACTTC. It specifies CATSRDRLSGQSYEQYF.

The V and J genes are TRBV7-9 and TRBJ2-4; maybe TRBD1 (5 bases). The CDR3 covers 17 residues. Germline loops: CDR1 SEHNR, CDR2 FQNEAQ (reference sequence). The V end was cut by 8 bases, the J end by 1 base, with 21 bases between. The CDR3: CASQPAGWDAAKNIQYF. The CDR3 DNA follows: TGTGCCAGCCAGCCGGCAGGGTGGGATGCGGCCAAAAACATTCAGTACTTC. The variable domain in full, with the rest retrieved from reference TRBV7-9 and TRBJ2-4, is DTGVSQNPRHKITKRGQNVTFRCDPISEHNRLYWYRQTLGQGPEFLTYFQNEAQLEKSRLLSDRFSAERPKGSFSTLEIQRTEQGDSAMYLCASQPAGWDAAKNIQYFGAGTRLSVL.

The chain uses TRBV21-1 and TRBJ1-1; the table names TRBD1, a call not compared with the DNA. TRBV21-1 is a pseudogene segment. CDR3 length equals 16 residues. The CDR3 DNA follows: TGTGCCAGCAGCAAGTACTATTACAGGGGGTGGACTGAAGCTTTCTTT. Translating it yields CASSKYYYRGWTEAFF.

The V and J genes are TRBV6-5 and TRBJ2-5; 9 positions agree with TRBD1. The J call may not be correct, given that the DNA end is closer to TRBJ2-7. The germline CDR1 and CDR2 sequences are MNHEY and SVGAGI. This CDR3 contains 13 residues. The CDR3 bases are TGTGCCAGCAGTTACGGGACAGGGCTCGAGCAGTACTTC. Protein sequence: CASSYGTGLEQYF.

The rearrangement uses TRBV9 and TRBJ1-3, with D maybe TRBD1 (6 bases). The ends were cut back, 4 bases at V and 2 bases at J, with 13 bases in the middle. Germline assignment: CDR1 SGDLS and CDR2 YYNGEE. The CDR3 sequence is 15 residues long. CDR3 in DNA: TGTGCCAGCAGCTCTCGACAGGACCCTGGAAACACCATATATTTT. Translating it yields CASSSRQDPGNTIYF. The entire variable domain, with the rest obtained from reference TRBV9 and TRBJ1-3, is as follows: DSGVTQTPKHLITATGQRVTLRCSPRSGDLSVYWYQQSLDQGLQFLIQYYNGEERAKGNILERFSAQQFPDLHSELNLSSLELGDSALYFCASSSRQDPGNTIYFGEGSWLTVV.

This clone was seen a single time. This CDR3 is CASSLKRGSSYEQYF. The CDR3, as DNA: TGTGCCAGCAGCTTGAAGAGAGGGAGCTCCTACGAGCAGTACTTC. The J gene is TRBJ2-5, the V gene TRBV5-6; maybe TRBD2 (5 bases). The J call may be faulty, since TRBJ2-7 better matches the DNA end. The germline V gene has CDR1 SGHDT and CDR2 YYEEEE. The CDR3 is 15 residues long.

The chain employs TRBV11-2 and TRBJ1-6; 8 bases align to TRBD1. This CDR3 contains 14 residues. CDR1 is SGHAT and CDR2 is FQNNGV in the germline V gene. V lost 4 bases to trimming and J lost 5 bases; unmatched junction nucleotides: 1. CDR3 nucleotides: TGTGCCAGCAGCTCGACAGGGGATAATTCACCCCTCCACTTT. This encodes CASSSTGDNSPLHF.

In DNA form, the CDR3 reads TGTGCCAGCAGTTCGGGGGGGAGCAATCAGCCCCAGCATTTT. It codes for CASSSGGSNQPQHF. V and J are TRBV6-6 and TRBJ1-5, with D perhaps matching TRBD1 (5 bases). The CDR3 is made up of 14 amino acids. V lost 4 bases to trimming and J lost 1 base, with 8 bases between them. CDR1 and CDR2 (germline): MNHNY, SVGAGI (reference sequence).

This clone was seen a single time. The V gene is TRBV5-1, the J gene TRBJ2-5; tentatively, D is TRBD2 (5 bases). The length of the CDR3 is 14 residues. Trimming took off 2 bases at V and 4 bases at J, with 12 bases between the two ends. Per germline, CDR1 SGHRS and CDR2 YFSETQ. The CDR3 DNA sequence: TGCGCCAGCAGCTTTGAGGAGGCCGGAGAGACCCAGTACTTC. The encoded protein is CASSFEEAGETQYF.

This chain connects TRBV27 to TRBJ1-6; 9 nucleotides agree with TRBD1. V dropped 3 bases and J dropped 16; count of bases not matched to a gene: 16. The CDR3 spans 16 residues. The germline V gene has CDR1 MNHEY and CDR2 SMNVEV (reference sequence). The chain's CDR3 is CASSLVLGQGPYRLHF. The CDR3 DNA reads TGTGCCAGCAGTTTGGTTCTCGGACAGGGGCCCTACCGACTCCACTTT.

The chain uses TRBV5-1 and TRBJ2-3; 8 bases match TRBD2. Per the germline V gene, CDR1 is SGHRS and CDR2 is YFSETQ. Trimming removed 2 bases from V and 6 bases from J; junction bases left unmatched: 5. The CDR3 runs to 14 residues. This chain's CDR3 is CASSLAGAGDTQYF. Written as DNA, the CDR3 is TGCGCCAGCAGCTTAGCGGGGGCTGGGGATACGCAGTATTTT.